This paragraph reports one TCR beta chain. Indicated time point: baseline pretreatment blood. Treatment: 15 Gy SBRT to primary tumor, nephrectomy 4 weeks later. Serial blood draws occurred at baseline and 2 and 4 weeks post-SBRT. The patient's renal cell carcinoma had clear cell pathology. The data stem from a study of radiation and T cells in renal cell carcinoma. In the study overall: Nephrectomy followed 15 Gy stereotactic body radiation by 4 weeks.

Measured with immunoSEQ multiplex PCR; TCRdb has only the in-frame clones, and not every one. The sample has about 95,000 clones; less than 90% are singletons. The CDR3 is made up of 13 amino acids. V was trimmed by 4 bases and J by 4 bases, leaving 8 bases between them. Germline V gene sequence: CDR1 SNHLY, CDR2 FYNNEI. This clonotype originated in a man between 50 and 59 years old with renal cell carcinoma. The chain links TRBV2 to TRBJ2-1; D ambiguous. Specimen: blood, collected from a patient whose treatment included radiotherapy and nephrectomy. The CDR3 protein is CASSVGRYNEQFF. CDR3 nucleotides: TGTGCCAGCAGTGTGGGCAGGTACAATGAGCAGTTCTTC.